This passage covers 24 T cell receptor beta chains from one sample sequenced in a study of T cell clonality in common variable immunodeficiency (dated by TCRdb to the mid-2010s). The library was obtained by the immunoSEQ multiplex PCR assay. Here the immuneACCESS table is served through TCRdb, limited to in-frame sequences with V and J called. Missing clones are a known gap in these copies; in checked studies unresolved V genes cover under half, and the rest lacks a known reason. For this sample the table reports tens of thousands of clones, with no clone seen just once. The ten biggest clones cover about 2.3% of the sample. Overall study outcomes, separate from this receptor: CVID TCRbeta sequences reportedly showed fewer deletions and N-nucleotide insertions and lacked highly modified clones with 13 or more V deletions.

For these TCRs, the target antigens are not known. Sequenced material: peripheral blood mononuclear cells. Every receptor here comes from a human donor with common variable immunodeficiency.

This clone was observed many times. The observed sequence ends 3 residues before the CDR3 terminus, with the missing tail filled in from the germline J gene. The chain combines TRBV20-1 with TRBJ1-2; 7 bases are a match to TRBD1. The CDR3 is made up of 14 amino acids. The V segment lost 5 bases and the J segment 7 bases; nucleotides outside the gene matches: 13. Per the germline V gene, CDR1 is DFQATT and CDR2 is SNEGSKA (reference sequence). CDR3 bases read: TGCAGTGCTCCCTTCGGACAGGCTTCTGGTGGC. This translates into CSAPFGQASGG. The full CDR3 sequence reads CSAPFGQASGGYTF.

This clone occurred many times. The sequenced CDR3 bases are TGTGCCAGCTTTACAGGGGGCCTATACACTGAA. Encoded protein: CASFTGGLYTE. The CDR3 in full is CASFTGGLYTEAFF. This chain connects TRBV28 to TRBJ1-1; 9 bases match TRBD1. The CDR3 end is not reached by the read, which stops 3 residues before it; the germline J gene fills it in. The CDR3 totals 14 residues. Losses at the gene ends were 8 bases for V and 3 bases for J; bases not matched to a gene: 7. The germline V gene has CDR1 MDHEN and CDR2 SYDVKM.

This clone was observed many times. The read is 3 residues too short to cover the CDR3 end, so that end is filled in from the germline J gene. J is TRBJ1-3 and V is TRBV30, with a possible D match to TRBD1 (6 bases). Germline assignment: CDR1 GTSNPN and CDR2 SVGIG (reference sequence). Between the trimmed V and J ends, which lost 0 bases and 4 bases, there was a span of 13 bases. The CDR3 sequence is 15 residues long. CDR3 residues: CAWSVAGAGGNTIYF. The CDR3 bases that were read are TGTGCCTGGAGTGTAGCAGGGGCAGGGGGAAACACC.

Regarding this clone: The read comes to an end 3 residues before the CDR3 does, leaving the germline J gene to fill in the end. The rearrangement links TRBV6-4 to TRBJ1-5; tentatively, D is TRBD1 (5 bases). CDR3 size: 14 residues. The germline CDR1 and CDR2 sequences are MRHNA and SNTAGT. V lost 6 bases and J lost 3, with 12 bases in between. The CDR3 bases that were read are TGTGCCAGCAGCCCCGGCAGGGACAATCAGCCC. Encoded protein: CASSPGRDNQP. The CDR3, in full, reads CASSPGRDNQPQHF.

This clone has a count of ten or more. The CDR3 goes on 3 residues after the read ends, and that part is filled in from the germline J gene. J is TRBJ2-1 and V is TRBV4-1, with 12 bases matching TRBD2. The CDR3 runs 15 residues. Germline values: CDR1 MGHRA, CDR2 YSYEKL. After removal of 2 bases from V and 8 bases from J, the junction contained 4 bases not matched to a gene. CDR3 loop: CASSQLAGGLHEQFF. CDR3 DNA, as far as it was read: TGCGCCAGCAGCCAACTAGCGGGGGGGCTCCATGAG.

This clone was counted at least ten times. The CDR3 end falls 3 residues outside the read, so it is completed with the germline J gene. This sequence joins TRBV5-1 and TRBJ2-2; 11 bases are shared with TRBD2. V shed 4 bases, J shed 5 bases, and the junction held 7 bases outside the gene matches. Germline V lookup: CDR1 SGHRS, CDR2 YFSETQ. The length of the CDR3 is 16 residues. CDR3 residues: CASSPASGGTTGELFF. CDR3 DNA (partial): TGCGCCAGCAGCCCGGCTAGCGGGGGGACGACCGGGGAG.

This clone was counted only a few times. The CDR3 bases that were read are TGTGCCAGCAGCTTGACAGGCGGGTGGGGAAACACC. This gives the protein CASSLTGGWGNT. The full CDR3 protein is CASSLTGGWGNTIYF. The rearrangement links TRBV7-6 to TRBJ1-3; weak D call: TRBD1 (6 bases). The read ends 3 residues early relative to the CDR3; the germline J gene fills the gap. Deletions cut 3 bases from V and 4 bases from J, with 13 bases between. This CDR3 has 15 residues. Per the germline V gene, CDR1 is SGHVS and CDR2 is FNYEAQ.

In its sample, this clone was seen a few times. The read ends 3 residues before the CDR3 terminus; that terminus is restored from the germline J gene. The chain has TRBV2 and TRBJ1-4; maybe TRBD1 (6 bases). Trimming shortened V by 8 bases and J by 2 bases, and 15 bases separated the two germline ends. Germline V gene sequence: CDR1 SNHLY, CDR2 FYNNEI. The CDR3 has 15 amino acids. The part of the CDR3 DNA that was read is TGTGCCAGCGGCACCGGGACATCGACTAATGAAAAA. As protein: CASGTGTSTNEK. The full CDR3 is CASGTGTSTNEKLFF.

By share, this clone counts as medium-sized (0.01 to 0.1%). The CDR3 end falls 3 residues outside the read, so it is completed with the germline J gene. This rearrangement joins TRBV15 to TRBJ2-5; 7 bases agree with TRBD2. Germline V lookup: CDR1 LNHNV, CDR2 YYDKDF (reference sequence). The trim removed 0 bases at V and 2 bases at J, leaving 3 bases unmatched. The CDR3 sequence is 15 residues long. The DNA read from the CDR3 is TGTGCCACCAGCAGAGATCGAGCGGGGCAAGAGACC. This codes for CATSRDRAGQET. The CDR3 in full is CATSRDRAGQETQYF.

This clone qualifies as medium-sized. The CDR3 goes on 3 residues after the read ends, and that part is filled in from the germline J gene. The V and J genes are TRBV6-4 and TRBJ2-1; D possibly corresponds to TRBD1 (5 bases). The ends were cut back, 6 bases at V and 8 bases at J, with 20 bases in the middle. The CDR3 length is 15 residues. CDR1 is MRHNA and CDR2 is SNTAGT in the germline V gene. The CDR3 DNA, read in part, is TGTGCCAGCAGCCTACAGGCCGCCTCTAGTGATGAG. Protein sequence: CASSLQAASSDE. The entire CDR3 sequence reads CASSLQAASSDEQFF.

This clone was recorded at least ten times. The sequenced fragment ends 3 residues before the CDR3 boundary, so the rest is inferred from the germline J gene. The V and J genes are TRBV30 and TRBJ2-3; D possibly corresponds to TRBD1 (6 bases). CDR1 is GTSNPN, CDR2 SVGIG, per germline (reference sequence). This CDR3 is built from 15 residues. Deletions cut 4 bases from V and 2 bases from J, with 16 bases between. CDR3 residues: CAWTNRGHPTDTQYF. The part of the CDR3 DNA that was read is TGTGCCTGGACCAATAGGGGACACCCCACAGATACG. The complete variable domain, with remaining parts taken from reference TRBV30 and TRBJ2-3, reads SQTIHQWPATLVQPVGSPLSLECTVEGTSNPNLYWYRQAAGRGLQLLFYSVGIGQISSEVPQNLSASRPQDRQFILSSKKLLLSDSGFYLCAWTNRGHPTDTQYFGPGTRLTVL.

The sample holds many counts of this clone. The missing CDR3 end, 3 residues past where the read stops, is filled in from the germline J gene. Different DNA sequences within this sample yield the same CDR3. V is TRBV7-8 and J is TRBJ1-2; D may be TRBD1 (5 bases). The CDR3 runs to 14 residues. Germline values: CDR1 SGHVS, CDR2 FQNEAQ. Trimming removed 3 bases at V and 2 bases at J, with 10 bases between. CDR3 sequence: CASSLAGQNYGYTF. The sequenced part of the CDR3 DNA is TGTGCCAGCAGCTTGGCAGGGCAAAACTATGGC.

There are many counts of this clone. The CDR3 goes on 3 residues after the read ends, and that part is filled in from the germline J gene. V usage is TRBV10-1 and J usage is TRBJ2-7; D remains unclear. The CDR3 length is 14 residues. The V and J ends lost 11 bases and 3 bases respectively, with 20 bases between them. Per the germline V gene, CDR1 is WNHNN and CDR2 is SYGVQD (reference sequence). The DNA read from the CDR3 is TGCGCCCCCAAAAGGCTACTATCGCTCTACGAG. Its translation: CAPKRLLSLYE. The entire CDR3 protein reads CAPKRLLSLYEQYF.

This clone was counted many times. The observed sequence ends 3 residues before the CDR3 terminus, with the missing tail filled in from the germline J gene. The V and J genes are TRBV5-4 and TRBJ2-1; 9 positions agree with TRBD2. V was clipped by 3 bases and J by 6 bases; unmatched bases: 10. The germline CDR1 and CDR2 sequences are SGHNT and YYREEE (reference sequence). The CDR3 sequence is 16 residues long. The CDR3 DNA, read in part, is TGTGCCAGCAGCTCGGGGGGAGCGGGGGGAGGCAATGAG. This encodes CASSSGGAGGGNE. The complete CDR3 protein is CASSSGGAGGGNEQFF.

This clone was picked up many times. The CDR3 end falls 3 residues outside the read, so it is completed with the germline J gene. This sequence joins TRBV5-1 and TRBJ2-5; D might be TRBD2 (6 bases). The V gene lost 7 bases and the J gene lost 0 bases, with 13 bases spanning the gap. Per the germline V gene, CDR1 is SGHRS and CDR2 is YFSETQ. The length of the CDR3 is 14 residues. Partial CDR3 DNA: TGCGCCAGCGGAGGGTTGGGTGACCAAGAGACC. Its protein is CASGGLGDQET. The CDR3 as a whole reads CASGGLGDQETQYF.

In this sample, this clone turned up a few times. The read is 3 residues too short to cover the CDR3 end, so that end is filled in from the germline J gene. Other DNA sequences in this sample translate to the same CDR3. The V and J genes are TRBV19 and TRBJ1-6, with TRBD1 identical over 9 bases. The CDR3 length is 16 residues. The germline V gene has CDR1 LNHDA and CDR2 SQIVND (reference sequence). V was pared by 5 bases and J by 9 bases, with 11 bases of the junction left unmatched. The sequenced part of the CDR3 DNA is TGTGCCAGTAGTCGACAGGGGGAAGGTGGTCGTTCACCC. The encoded protein is CASSRQGEGGRSP. The entire CDR3 protein is CASSRQGEGGRSPLHF.

This clone was observed at least ten times. Read sequence stops 3 residues before the CDR3 end, and the germline J gene provides the missing end. The chain has TRBV5-1 and TRBJ2-3; D not resolved. The CDR3 is 13 residues long. V lost 0 bases and J lost 4, with 6 bases in between. Germline assignment: CDR1 SGHRS and CDR2 YFSETQ. The CDR3 reads CASSLVPSDTQYF. The sequenced CDR3 bases are TGCGCCAGCAGCTTGGTCCCTTCAGATACG. The variable domain in full, completed from reference TRBV5-1 and TRBJ2-3, reads KAGVTQTPRYLIKTRGQQVTLSCSPISGHRSVSWYQQTPGQGLQFLFEYFSETQRNKGNFPGRFSGRQFSNSRSEMNVSTLELGDSALYLCASSLVPSDTQYFGPGTRLTVL.

This clone has at least ten counts. The read terminates 3 residues ahead of where the CDR3 ends, so the germline J gene completes it. The chain combines TRBV5-1 with TRBJ2-3; no definite D call. Looked up from germline, CDR1 is SGHRS and CDR2 is YFSETQ. CDR3 length equals 14 residues. With 0 bases removed from V and 2 bases from J, the gap between germline ends came to 7 bases. Incomplete CDR3 DNA: TGCGCCAGCAGCTTGGGACTTTACACAGATACG. It yields the protein CASSLGLYTDT. The CDR3 reads in full as CASSLGLYTDTQYF.

This clone showed up many times. The CDR3 end is not reached by the read, which stops 3 residues before it; the germline J gene fills it in. The chain employs TRBV19 and TRBJ1-2, with D perhaps matching TRBD1 (5 bases). This CDR3 comprises 16 residues. V shed 4 bases and J shed 7 bases, with 22 bases lying between them. CDR1 is LNHDA, CDR2 SQIVND, per germline (reference sequence). Partial CDR3 DNA: TGTGCCAGTAGTACAGCTGCCAGGGTCTGGTCGGCTGGC. Residues: CASSTAARVWSAG. From start to end, the CDR3 is CASSTAARVWSAGYTF.

This clone was picked up many times. The sequence runs out 3 residues before the end of the CDR3; the remainder is reconstructed from the germline J gene. The chain is built from TRBV30 and TRBJ2-2; the D is unclear. The CDR3 is 11 amino acids. V was shortened by 3 bases and J by 8 bases, with 7 bases between the two germline ends. Germline CDR1 reads GTSNPN; CDR2 reads SVGIG (reference sequence). CDR3 bases read: TGTGCCTGGAGGATTCAGGGGGAG. Its protein product is CAWRIQGE. The full CDR3 reads CAWRIQGELFF.

This clone was seen at least ten times. The DNA ends 3 residues before the CDR3 does, and the rest of the CDR3 is filled in from the germline J gene. The chain has TRBV10-3 and TRBJ2-7, with 8 bases that match TRBD1. J was trimmed by 4 bases and V by 7 bases; bases with no gene match: 9. The CDR3 consists of 14 residues. CDR1 and CDR2 from the germline V gene are ENHRY and SYGVKD. The CDR3 bases that were read are TGTGCCATCAATCCAGGGGGCGGGCGGTACGAG. Translated, it gives CAINPGGGRYE. The CDR3 in its entirety is CAINPGGGRYEQYF.

This clone was counted ten times or more. This CDR3 reads CSASRGDQETQYF. CDR3 bases read: TGCAGTGCTAGTCGGGGAGACCAAGAGACC. The genes are TRBV20-1 and TRBJ2-5, with D perhaps TRBD2 (5 bases). Read sequence stops 3 residues before the CDR3 end, and the germline J gene provides the missing end. This CDR3 has 13 amino acids. V was clipped by 3 bases and J by 0 bases, with 8 bases between them. Germline V gene data show CDR1 as DFQATT and CDR2 as SNEGSKA (reference sequence).

This clone appeared many times. Relative to the germline gene, one junction end is altered; a read error may explain this. Read data end 3 residues before the CDR3 end; the end is taken from the germline J gene. The genes are TRBV4-2 and TRBJ2-2; D may be TRBD2 (6 bases). CDR3 size: 17 residues. Germline assignment: CDR1 LGHNA and CDR2 YNFKEQ. The CDR3 reads CASSQDVRLANTGELFF. Partial CDR3 DNA: TGCGCCAGCAGCCAAGATGTTCGACTAGCGAACACCGGGGAG.

This clone appeared a few times. The CDR3 end lies 3 residues beyond the end of the read and is filled in from the germline J gene. The J gene is TRBJ1-1, the V gene TRBV5-1, with 7 nucleotides matching TRBD1. V trimming: 3 bases; J trimming: 5 bases; junction bases outside the gene matches: 4. This CDR3 comprises 13 residues. Germline CDR1 SGHRS, CDR2 YFSETQ. CDR3 sequence: CASSSTGETEAFF. Incomplete CDR3 DNA: TGCGCCAGCAGCTCTACAGGGGAAACTGAA. The variable domain in full, with the rest retrieved from reference TRBV5-1 and TRBJ1-1, is KAGVTQTPRYLIKTRGQQVTLSCSPISGHRSVSWYQQTPGQGLQFLFEYFSETQRNKGNFPGRFSGRQFSNSRSEMNVSTLELGDSALYLCASSSTGETEAFFGQGTRLTVV.